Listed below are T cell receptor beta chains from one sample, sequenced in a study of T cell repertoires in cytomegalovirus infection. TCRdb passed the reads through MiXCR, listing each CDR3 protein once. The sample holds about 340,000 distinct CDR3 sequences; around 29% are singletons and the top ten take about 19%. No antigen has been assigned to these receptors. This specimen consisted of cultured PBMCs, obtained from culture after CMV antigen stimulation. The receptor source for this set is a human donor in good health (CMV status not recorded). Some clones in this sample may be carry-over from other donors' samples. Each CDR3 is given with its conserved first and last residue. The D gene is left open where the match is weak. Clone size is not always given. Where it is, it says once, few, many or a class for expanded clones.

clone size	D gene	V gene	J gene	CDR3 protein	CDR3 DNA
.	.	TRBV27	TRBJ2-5	CASSWRQAQETQYF	TGTGCCAGCAGTTGGAGACAGGCCCAAGAGACCCAGTACTTC
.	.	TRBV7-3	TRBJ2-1	CASSSNRDVNEQFF	TGTGCCAGCAGCTCTAACAGGGACGTCAATGAGCAGTTCTTC
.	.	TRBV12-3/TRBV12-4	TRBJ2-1	CASSITPGVSSYNEQFF	TGTGCCAGCAGTATCACCCCAGGAGTTAGCTCCTACAATGAGCAGTTCTTC
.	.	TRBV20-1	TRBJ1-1	CSARGNTEAFF	TGCAGTGCTAGGGGGAACACTGAAGCTTTCTTT
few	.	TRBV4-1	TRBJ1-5	CASSQGGMGRPQHF	TGCGCCAGCAGCCAAGGGGGCATGGGACGGCCCCAGCATTTT
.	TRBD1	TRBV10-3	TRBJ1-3	CAITQEGAKVGNTIYF	TGTGCCATAACTCAGGAGGGGGCGAAGGTTGGAAACACCATATATTTT
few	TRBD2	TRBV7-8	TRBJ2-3	CASSPAGGSGGVTDTQYF	TGTGCCAGCAGCCCGGCCGGGGGTAGCGGGGGGGTTACAGATACGCAGTATTTT
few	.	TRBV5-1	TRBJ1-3	CASSPEGGAGNTIYF	TGCGCCAGCAGCCCAGAAGGAGGGGCTGGAAACACCATATATTTT
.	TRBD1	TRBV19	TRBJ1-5	CASSIWTGHQPQHF	TGTGCCAGTAGTATTTGGACAGGGCACCAGCCCCAGCATTTT
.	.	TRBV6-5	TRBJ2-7	CASSYSKGAYEQYF	TGTGCCAGCAGTTACTCGAAGGGTGCCTACGAGCAGTACTTC
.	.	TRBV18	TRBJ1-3	CASSPIDSSGNTIYF	TGTGCCAGCTCACCGATCGACAGCTCTGGAAACACCATATATTTT